The clone carrying this T cell receptor (beta chain) rates as large. MiXCR, applied by TCRdb to the PCR reads, yields one record per CDR3 protein. The repertoire holds tens of thousands of distinct CDR3 sequences, with roughly half as singletons. Localized lung adenocarcinoma, a non-small cell lung cancer, affected the donors. The CDR3 runs to 15 residues. Germline trimming cut 3 bases from V and 5 bases from J; bases unmatched to any gene: 6. Germline V gene sequence: CDR1 MNHEY, CDR2 SMNVEV (reference sequence). These data come from a study of CD4 and CD8 cells across lung adenocarcinoma regions. The sequence was obtained from a female donor with lung adenocarcinoma. The CD4 and CD8 labels of this study may be unreliable. The sample taken for sequencing was CD8+ T cells from the center of a lung tumor. The chain recombines TRBV27 with TRBJ2-1, with TRBD1 identical over 8 bases. This chain's CDR3 is CASSFQGQENNEQFF. CDR3 coding DNA: TGTGCCAGCAGTTTCCAGGGACAGGAAAACAATGAGCAGTTCTTC.